Listed below are T cell receptor beta chains from one sample, sequenced in a study of blood T cell repertoires in COVID-19. Here immunoSEQ multiplex PCR was the method, and the copy in TCRdb shows in-frame clones only, minus some. The table includes 140,000 to 150,000 clones, over 80% detected once. The sample consisted of peripheral blood. Source of these receptors: a woman in her forties or fifties with acute or convalescent COVID-19. The CDR3 runs from the conserved cysteine through the conserved F or W. Fields, in order: J gene, clone size, V gene, D gene, CDR3 DNA, CDR3 protein. The D gene is left open where the match is weak. Expanded clones get a size class; other rows say once, few or many, or leave the size out.

TRBJ2-3	.	TRBV5-3	.	TGTGCCAGAACACAGGATCCCCATACGCAGTATTTT	CARTQDPHTQYF
TRBJ1-5	.	TRBV27	.	TGTGCCAGCAGTCCTCAAGACTCATTGATACCCCAGCATTTT	CASSPQDSLIPQHF
TRBJ2-1	.	TRBV6-5	TRBD2	TGTGCCAGCAGTAGCGGGGGGGTTGAGCAGTTCTTC	CASSSGGVEQFF
TRBJ1-2	.	TRBV4-2	.	TGTGCCAGCAGCCAAGGGGGCTCGGGAGATGGCTACACCTTC	CASSQGGSGDGYTF
TRBJ2-7	few	TRBV6-6	TRBD1	TGTGCCAGCAGCGAACCCGGGACAGGCACCTACGAGCAGTACTTC	CASSEPGTGTYEQYF
TRBJ2-1	.	TRBV6-4	TRBD1	TGTGCCAGCAGGGGACAGGGAGAGGGTGAGCAGTTCTTC	CASRGQGEGEQFF
TRBJ2-1	.	TRBV19	TRBD1	TGTGCCAGTAGTATAGCTGGCAGGGGGCGCCCCTACAATGAGCAGTTCTTC	CASSIAGRGRPYNEQFF
TRBJ1-2	.	TRBV2	TRBD1	TGTGCCAGCAGTGCCTGGACAGGGCGCTATGGCTACACCTTC	CASSAWTGRYGYTF
TRBJ1-5	.	TRBV19	.	TGTGCCAGTAGTATAGTAGGCGGGCCTGGGAGCAATCAGCCCCAGCATTTT	CASSIVGGPGSNQPQHF
TRBJ1-4	.	TRBV5-5	TRBD1	TGTGCCAGCAGCGCATACCGGGACAGCCAAGCAACTAATGAAAAACTGTTTTTT	CASSAYRDSQATNEKLFF
TRBJ2-3	.	TRBV27	.	TGTGCCAGCAGTTCCGAACTAGGGATGACACGAATGAATACGCAGTATTTT	CASSSELGMTRMNTQYF
TRBJ2-3	.	TRBV4-2	.	TGTGCCAGCAGCCAAGATCTTCAACAGGGTCTTAACACAGATACGCAGTATTTT	CASSQDLQQGLNTDTQYF
TRBJ2-3	.	TRBV7-9	.	TGTGCCAGCAGCTTATGGCAGGACACAGATACGCAGTATTTT	CASSLWQDTDTQYF
TRBJ2-5	.	TRBV7-7	TRBD1	TGTGCTAGCAGCTTAAGACAGGGGGCGGTGGAGACCCAGTACTTC	CASSLRQGAVETQYF
TRBJ2-1	.	TRBV7-9	.	TGTGCCAGCAGCTACCCGGGGAGGAAACGTACGTGGAATGAGCAGTTCTTC	CASSYPGRKRTWNEQFF
TRBJ1-4	.	TRBV10-3	.	TGTGCCGTCGCCCGGGGGGAAAAACTGTTTTTT	CAVARGEKLFF